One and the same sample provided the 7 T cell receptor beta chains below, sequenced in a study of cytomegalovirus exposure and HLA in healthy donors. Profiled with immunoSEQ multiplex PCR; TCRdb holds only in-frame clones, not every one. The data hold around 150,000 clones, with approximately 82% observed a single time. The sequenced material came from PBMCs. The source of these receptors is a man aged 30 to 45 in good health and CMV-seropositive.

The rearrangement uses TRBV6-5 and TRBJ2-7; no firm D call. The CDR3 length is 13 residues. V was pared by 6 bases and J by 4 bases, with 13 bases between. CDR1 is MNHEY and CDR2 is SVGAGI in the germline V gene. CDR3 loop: CASSSPATYEQYF. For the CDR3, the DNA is TGTGCCAGCAGCTCGCCCGCAACTTACGAGCAGTACTTC.

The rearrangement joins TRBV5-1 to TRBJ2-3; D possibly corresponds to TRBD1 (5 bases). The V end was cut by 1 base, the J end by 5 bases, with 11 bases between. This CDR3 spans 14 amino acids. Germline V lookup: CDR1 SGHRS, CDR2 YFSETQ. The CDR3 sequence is CASSLPTGRDTQYF. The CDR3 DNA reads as TGCGCCAGCAGCTTGCCTACAGGAAGAGATACGCAGTATTTT.

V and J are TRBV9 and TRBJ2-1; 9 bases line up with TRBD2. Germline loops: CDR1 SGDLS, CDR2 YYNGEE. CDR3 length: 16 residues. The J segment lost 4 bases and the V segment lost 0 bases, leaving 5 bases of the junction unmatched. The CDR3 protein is CASSVGSSGGYNEQFF. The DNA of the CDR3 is TGTGCCAGCAGCGTAGGATCGAGCGGGGGGTACAATGAGCAGTTCTTC.

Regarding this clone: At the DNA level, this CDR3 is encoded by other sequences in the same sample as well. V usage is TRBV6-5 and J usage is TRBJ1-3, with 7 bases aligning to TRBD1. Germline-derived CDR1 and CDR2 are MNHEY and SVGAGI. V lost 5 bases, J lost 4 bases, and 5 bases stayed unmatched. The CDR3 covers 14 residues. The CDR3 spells CASSRDRAGNTIYF. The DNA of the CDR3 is TGTGCCAGCAGTCGCGACAGGGCCGGAAACACCATATATTTT.

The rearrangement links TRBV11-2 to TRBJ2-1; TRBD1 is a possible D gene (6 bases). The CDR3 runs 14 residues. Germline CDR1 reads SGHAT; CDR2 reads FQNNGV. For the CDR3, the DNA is TGTGCAAGCGATTTAGGGGGCTCCTACAATGAGCAGTTCTTC. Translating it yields CASDLGGSYNEQFF. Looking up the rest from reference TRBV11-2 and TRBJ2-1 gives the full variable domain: EAGVAQSPRYKIIEKRQSVAFWCNPISGHATLYWYQQILGQGPKLLIQFQNNGVVDDSQLPKDRFSAERLKGVDSTLKIQPAKLEDSAVYLCASDLGGSYNEQFFGPGTRLTVL.

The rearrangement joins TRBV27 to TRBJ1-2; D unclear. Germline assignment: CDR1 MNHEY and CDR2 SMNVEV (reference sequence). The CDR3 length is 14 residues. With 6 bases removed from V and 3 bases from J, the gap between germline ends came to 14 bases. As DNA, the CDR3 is TGTGCCAGCAGAGCCCTTAGGAGCGACTATGGCTACACCTTC. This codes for CASRALRSDYGYTF.

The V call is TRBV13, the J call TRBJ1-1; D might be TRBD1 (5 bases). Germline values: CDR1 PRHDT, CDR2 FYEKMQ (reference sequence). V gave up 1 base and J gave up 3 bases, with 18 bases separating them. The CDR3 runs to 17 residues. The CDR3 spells CASSLVGDRSADTEAFF. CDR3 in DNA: TGTGCCAGCAGCTTAGTAGGGGATCGGAGTGCGGACACTGAAGCTTTCTTT.